Listed below are T cell receptor beta chains from one sample, sequenced in a study of tumor-infiltrating lymphocytes in localized non-small cell lung cancer. TCRdb's copy holds only in-frame clones and misses some; the assay was immunoSEQ multiplex PCR. The sample consists of around 7,200 clones, about two thirds of them appearing once. The sample taken for sequencing was lung tumor tissue. The receptor set was obtained from a human donor with non-small cell lung cancer. The CDR3 runs from the conserved cysteine through the conserved F or W. A D gene is named only where the DNA matches it firmly. For some rows the clone size is stated as once, few or many, or as a class when expanded; others skip it.

abundance	j_gene	d_gene	v_gene	CDR3nt	CDR3aa
-	TRBJ2-1	TRBD2	TRBV19	TGTGCCAGTAGTATCGGGACTAGCTCTCCAGATGAGCAGTTCTTC	CASSIGTSSPDEQFF
few	TRBJ2-3	-	TRBV4-3	TGCGCCAGCAGCCAAGAAGGGGTCAGCACAGATACGCAGTATTTT	CASSQEGVSTDTQYF
medium-sized	TRBJ1-2	-	TRBV5-6	TGTGCCAGCAGCTTGGGAGGGGCAGGGCGGGACGGCTACACCTTC	CASSLGGAGRDGYTF
few	TRBJ2-7	TRBD2	TRBV11-3	TGTGCCAGCAGCTTAGACGGAGGGACTACATACGAGCAGTACTTC	CASSLDGGTTYEQYF
-	TRBJ2-7	TRBD2	TRBV11-2	TGTGCCACTCCTTTCCCAACCGGAACAGACGGCGGGAGCGAGCAGTACTTC	CATPFPTGTDGGSEQYF
few	TRBJ2-2	-	TRBV6-5	TGTGCCAGCAGACCGGGACTGATCACCGGGGAGCTGTTTTTT	CASRPGLITGELFF
-	TRBJ1-4	-	TRBV19	TGTGCCAGTAGTATGGCAGGGCTGGGCGGTGAAAAACTGTTTTTT	CASSMAGLGGEKLFF
-	TRBJ2-7	-	TRBV7-2	TGTGCCAGCAGCTTGGCGCAGGGTCGAAACGAGCAGTACTTC	CASSLAQGRNEQYF
-	TRBJ2-1	-	TRBV28	TGTGCCACCAAGCCAACCCTTACGGCTTACAATGAGCAGTTCTTC	CATKPTLTAYNEQFF
-	TRBJ1-2	-	TRBV9	TGTGCCAGCAGCGTAGGGGGGGGCTATGGCTACACCTTC	CASSVGGGYGYTF
-	TRBJ2-3	-	TRBV6-5	TGTGCCAGCAGCCGGGCCAATCAGGATACGCAGTATTTT	CASSRANQDTQYF
-	TRBJ2-1	-	TRBV7-2	TGTGCCAGCAGCTCCCCGGGAAATGAGCAGTTCTTC	CASSSPGNEQFF
-	TRBJ2-7	-	TRBV7-9	TGTGCCAGCAGCCCGGACCGGGTAGTCCACGAGCAGTACTTC	CASSPDRVVHEQYF
few	TRBJ2-1	-	TRBV5-4	TGTGCCAGCAGCATGACTAGTAGGCCTGGGGATGAGCAGTTCTTC	CASSMTSRPGDEQFF
-	TRBJ2-7	TRBD2	TRBV28	TGTGCCAGCACCATGACTAGCGGTTACGAGCAGTACTTC	CASTMTSGYEQYF
once	TRBJ1-2	TRBD1	TRBV5-4	TGTGCCAGCACTATCTTCGCGACAGGGAACTATGGCTACACCTTC	CASTIFATGNYGYTF
-	TRBJ2-3	-	TRBV27	TGTGCCAGCAGTTTAGGTGGGGGGGCCCTTACGCAGTATTTT	CASSLGGGALTQYF
-	TRBJ2-5	-	TRBV5-4	TGTGCCAGCAGCTTGGAAGGGGTGAGCAGCGGGGAGACCCAGTACTTC	CASSLEGVSSGETQYF
medium-sized	TRBJ2-5	TRBD2	TRBV2	TGTGCCAGCAGTGAAGCACGGGGCGGGAGTGAGACCCAGTACTTC	CASSEARGGSETQYF
few	TRBJ2-7	-	TRBV7-7	TGTGCTAGCAGCTTAGCCCAAGGCGACGAGCAGTACTTC	CASSLAQGDEQYF
-	TRBJ1-1	-	TRBV27	TGTGCCAGCAGTTTATACACAGGGATGGGCACTGAAGCTTTCTTT	CASSLYTGMGTEAFF
-	TRBJ1-2	-	TRBV9	TGTGCCAGCAGCGTAGGGGGAGGAAACTATGGCTACACCTTC	CASSVGGGNYGYTF
-	TRBJ1-1	-	TRBV6-1	TGTGCCAGCAGTGGAGGCAGGGGTTATTATAACACTGAAGCTTTCTTT	CASSGGRGYYNTEAFF
-	TRBJ1-1	TRBD1	TRBV6-5	TGTGCCAGTGAGGGGACAGGGGGAAAGGCTTTCTTT	CASEGTGGKAFF
-	TRBJ2-2	TRBD2	TRBV7-2	TGTGCCAGCAGCTCTTTCGCTAGCGGGGGTCGTAACACCGGGGAGCTGTTTTTT	CASSSFASGGRNTGELFF
-	TRBJ2-3	TRBD2	TRBV4-3	TGCGCCAGCAGCCAAACTAGCGGGGACACAGATACGCAGTATTTT	CASSQTSGDTDTQYF
-	TRBJ1-5	TRBD1	TRBV5-8	TGTGCCAGCAGCTTCCGGGACAGGGGTTATAGCAATCAGCCCCAGCATTTT	CASSFRDRGYSNQPQHF